Included here is one T cell receptor (beta chain) sequence, with context. Its specificity is unknown. These data come from a study of shared clonotypes between healthy human individuals. General study points: Large depth notwithstanding, sorted-subset sequencing proved incomplete by rarefaction.

The CDR3 extends over 14 amino acids. V shed 0 bases and J shed 10 bases, with 13 bases lying between them. In germline, CDR1 is KGHSH, CDR2 LQKENI. Recent vaccinations or acute infections were absent in the healthy HIV-negative adult donors. The donor cohort consisted entirely of Caucasian adults residing in Nashville, Tennessee. A CD45RA-negative memory subset and a CD45RA+ naive subset were separated from the CD4+ cells. Data came from immunoSEQ multiplex PCR; TCRdb stores just in-frame clones and leaves some out. The table records over a million clones, approximately 96% of them present only once.

The TCR was taken from a man aged 25-45 years in good health. This chain links TRBV18 with TRBJ2-1; no definite D call. The sample comprised naive CD4+ T cells sorted from blood. Subset indicated: CD45RA+ positively selected. CDR3 nucleotides: TGTGCCAGCTCACCACCGGACCGACGTCGCGAGCAGTTCTTC. This gives the protein CASSPPDRRREQFF. Together with reference TRBV18 and TRBJ2-1, the CDR3 gives the full variable domain: NAGVMQNPRHLVRRRGQEARLRCSPMKGHSHVYWYRQLPEEGLKFMVYLQKENIIDESGMPKERFSAEFPKEGPSILRIQQVVRGDSAAYFCASSPPDRRREQFFGPGTRLTVL.